Shown below are 6 T cell receptor beta chains from a single sample sequenced in a study of vaccination and CD4 T cells after COVID-19. The study sequenced cultured CD4+ T cell DNA using the Oncomine TCR Beta short-read assay. Each CDR3 protein is one row after TCRdb ran MiXCR on the PCR reads. Here the sample spans roughly 4,200 distinct CDR3 sequences, roughly 45% being singletons. Sample treatment: approximately nine-day PBMC culture with coronavirus spike peptide pools or control peptides (ViraFEST assay). Antigens for these TCRs are unknown. Material: CD4+ T cells from blood, cultured in vitro. The source of these receptors is a human donor who had recovered from COVID-19.

This chain uses TRBV5-1 with TRBJ1-1, with 8 positions matching TRBD1. There are 14 residues in the CDR3. Germline values: CDR1 SGHRS, CDR2 YFSETQ. Trimming at V came to 0 bases and at J to 3 bases, leaving 1 base not matched to a gene. DNA of the CDR3: TGCGCCAGCAGCTTGGAGACAGGGGACACTGAAGCTTTCTTT. This codes for CASSLETGDTEAFF.

The genes are TRBV14 and TRBJ1-3; 8 bases are shared with TRBD1. CDR1 is SGHDN and CDR2 is FVKESK in the germline V gene. The CDR3 runs 15 residues. Losses at the gene ends were 2 bases for V and 2 bases for J; bases not matched to a gene: 2. CDR3 region: CASSQQQGAGNTIYF. In DNA, the CDR3 is TGTGCCAGCAGCCAACAACAGGGGGCTGGAAACACCATATATTTT.

This clonotype was found a few times. The chain joins TRBV11-2 to TRBJ2-7; D tentatively reads TRBD1 or TRBD2 (5 bases each). The V and J ends lost 5 bases and 1 base respectively, with 6 bases between them. CDR1 SGHAT and CDR2 FQNNGV come from the germline V gene. The CDR3 length is 12 residues. DNA for the CDR3: TGTGCCAGCAGCGGGGGATCCTACGAGCAGTACTTC. It translates to CASSGGSYEQYF.

A few counts support this clonotype. The J gene is TRBJ1-2, the V gene TRBV7-8, with 7 bases identical to TRBD1. Germline assignment: CDR1 SGHVS and CDR2 FQNEAQ. The V and J ends lost 2 bases and 8 bases, in that order; junction bases with no gene match: 14. This CDR3 region has 16 residues. The DNA of the CDR3 is TGTGCCAGCAGCTTACAAGGGGGCGCTTCGGGGGAAGGCTACACCTTC. Amino acids: CASSLQGGASGEGYTF.

The V call is TRBV10-3, the J call TRBJ1-4; D is unresolved. This CDR3 has 13 residues. V was cut by 3 bases and J by 6 bases, with 8 bases left in between. Germline values: CDR1 ENHRY, CDR2 SYGVKD. The CDR3 nucleotides read TGTGCCATCAGTGAACTAAGGGATGAAAAACTGTTTTTT. Translating gives CAISELRDEKLFF.

The sample holds a few counts of this clonotype. The chain carries TRBV20-1 and TRBJ2-2; no clear D. The V and J ends lost 6 bases and 2 bases respectively, with 10 bases between them. CDR3 length: 13 amino acids. Germline-derived CDR1 and CDR2 are DFQATT and SNEGSKA (reference sequence). CDR3 protein: CSAMPINTGELFF. CDR3 DNA sequence: TGCAGTGCGATGCCGATTAACACCGGGGAGCTGTTTTTT.